One and the same sample provided the 8 T cell receptor beta chains below, sequenced in a study of blood T cell repertoires in COVID-19. Repertoires were generated with immunoSEQ multiplex PCR, while TCRdb's copy carries only in-frame clones and drops some. The data contain approximately 170,000 clones, around 90% of them singletons. The source material was peripheral blood. The receptors shown here come from a woman of 80 years or more with COVID-19, enrolled during active disease.

The chain is built from TRBV14 and TRBJ2-5; 9 nucleotides match TRBD1. After removal of 2 bases from V and 4 bases from J, the junction contained 5 bases not matched to a gene. CDR3 length equals 15 residues. Germline V gene lookup returns CDR1 SGHDN and CDR2 FVKESK. The CDR3 nucleotides read TGTGCCAGCAGCCAAAGGTTGACAGGGGGAGAGACCCAGTACTTC. Amino acid sequence: CASSQRLTGGETQYF.

The chain is built from TRBV19 and TRBJ2-3; D remains unclear. V lost 6 bases, J lost 1 base, and 11 bases lay in between. The length of the CDR3 is 14 residues. Germline assignment: CDR1 LNHDA and CDR2 SQIVND (reference sequence). CDR3 sequence reads: CASSLQYGTDTQYF. The CDR3 nucleotides are TGTGCCAGTAGCCTACAGTATGGCACAGATACGCAGTATTTT.

The chain is built from TRBV4-3 and TRBJ2-7, with 10 bases lining up with TRBD2. The CDR3 contains 16 residues. Trimming at V came to 1 base and at J to 4 bases, leaving 7 bases not matched to a gene. The germline CDR1 and CDR2 sequences are LGHNA and YSLEER. The CDR3 bases are TGCGCCAGCAGCCAAGGGCTAGCGGGAGCCGGTTACGAGCAGTACTTC. Its protein is CASSQGLAGAGYEQYF.

The chain combines TRBV28 with TRBJ2-2, with D perhaps TRBD2 (6 bases). The CDR3 has 16 residues. Between the trimmed V and J ends, which lost 7 bases and 1 base, there was a span of 16 bases. CDR1 is MDHEN, CDR2 SYDVKM, per germline. CDR3 sequence reads: CASMAYGTLNTGELFF. The CDR3 DNA reads as TGTGCCAGCATGGCGTATGGGACTTTGAACACCGGGGAGCTGTTTTTT.

J is TRBJ2-7 and V is TRBV5-1, with 9 bases matching TRBD1. Germline V lookup: CDR1 SGHRS, CDR2 YFSETQ. The CDR3 loop spans 15 amino acids. V trimming: 5 bases; J trimming: 4 bases; junction bases outside the gene matches: 10. The CDR3 region has the DNA TGCGCCAGCAGTCCGGGACAGGGCGGTGTTTACGAGCAGTACTTC. This sequence encodes CASSPGQGGVYEQYF. The full variable domain, with the rest looked up from reference TRBV5-1 and TRBJ2-7, is KAGVTQTPRYLIKTRGQQVTLSCSPISGHRSVSWYQQTPGQGLQFLFEYFSETQRNKGNFPGRFSGRQFSNSRSEMNVSTLELGDSALYLCASSPGQGGVYEQYFGPGTRLTVT.

The J gene is TRBJ2-1, the V gene TRBV7-9; tentative D call: TRBD1 (6 bases). Germline assignment: CDR1 SEHNR and CDR2 FQNEAQ (reference sequence). CDR3 length: 16 residues. V gave up 5 bases and J gave up 0 bases, with 14 bases separating them. The CDR3 loop is CASSPQGWLSYNEQFF. DNA of the CDR3: TGTGCCAGCAGCCCCCAGGGGTGGCTCTCCTACAATGAGCAGTTCTTC.

This clone was observed once. The chain links TRBV10-3 to TRBJ1-3, with D unclear. Germline CDR1 ENHRY, CDR2 SYGVKD. The CDR3 spans 15 residues. Trimming left V 9 bases short and J 0 bases short, with 15 bases between. CDR3 loop: CAILNTETSGNTIYF. The CDR3 nucleotides are TGTGCCATTCTGAATACGGAGACCTCTGGAAACACCATATATTTT.

This clone was found once. V usage is TRBV5-5 and J usage is TRBJ2-1, with D possibly matching TRBD2 (6 bases). Germline V gives CDR1 SGHKS, CDR2 YYEKEE (reference sequence). This CDR3 is built from 16 residues. Trimming stripped 1 base from V and 0 bases from J, with 11 bases between. Written as DNA, the CDR3 is TGTGCCAGCAGCTTGACCGGGAGCAGCTCCTACAATGAGCAGTTCTTC. Translated: CASSLTGSSSYNEQFF.